Listed below are T cell receptor beta chains from one sample, sequenced in a study of T-cell reconstitution after alpha-beta-depleted transplantation in children. TCRdb processed the PCR reads anew with MiXCR; each CDR3 protein has one entry. The sample holds approximately 800,000 distinct CDR3 sequences, less than 20% seen once. This specimen was PBMCs, mostly from graft donor cells, taken 360 days after TCRalphabeta/CD19-depleted stem cell transplant. Receptors were obtained from a male patient younger than 18 who had a stem cell transplant for acute lymphoblastic leukemia, so the T cells may come from the graft donor. CDR3s include the opening cysteine and the closing phenylalanine or tryptophan. D genes are given only for firm matches. Only some rows state a clone size, as once, few, many or a class for expanded clones.

cdr3_nt	cdr3_aa	v_call	clone_size	d_call	j_call
TGTGCCAGCAGCCCTCCCTATCGCGACAGGGTGGAGACCCAGTACTTC	CASSPPYRDRVETQYF	TRBV7-9	-	TRBD1	TRBJ2-5
TGTGCCAGCAGTCAGGGCTCCCTAGCGGGAGTGGAGCAGTACTTC	CASSQGSLAGVEQYF	TRBV27	-	TRBD2	TRBJ2-7
TGCGCCAGCAGCCCCAGAGTAGCGGGAGGATCTGTTTACGAGCAGTACTTC	CASSPRVAGGSVYEQYF	TRBV5-1	few	TRBD2	TRBJ2-7
TGCAGTGCCCCGCCGGGATTACCCCTAGCCAAAAACATTCAGTACTTC	CSAPPGLPLAKNIQYF	TRBV20-1	few	-	TRBJ2-4
TGTGCCAGCAGGCGCCAGGGGGGCATGAACACTGAAGCTTTCTTT	CASRRQGGMNTEAFF	TRBV12-3/TRBV12-4	few	TRBD1	TRBJ1-1
TGTGCCAGCAGTTTAGGCGAAGGCGGGGAGCTGTTTTTT	CASSLGEGGELFF	TRBV27	few	-	TRBJ2-2
TGTGCCAGTAAGGGGTCCTACGAGCAGTACTTC	CASKGSYEQYF	TRBV19	-	-	TRBJ2-7
TGTGCCAGTGGGACTAGGTCGGTTGGCGAGCTGTTTTTT	CASGTRSVGELFF	TRBV12-3/TRBV12-4	few	TRBD2	TRBJ2-2
TGTGCCAGCAGCTTGTGGACTTCGAACACCGGGGAGCTGTTTTTT	CASSLWTSNTGELFF	TRBV7-9	-	-	TRBJ2-2
TGCAGCGTGATAGGACTAGTTAACAACGAGCAGTACTTC	CSVIGLVNNEQYF	TRBV29-1	few	TRBD2	TRBJ2-7
TGTGCCAGCAGTTTCCCTAGCGGGAGCTACAATGAGCAGTTCTTC	CASSFPSGSYNEQFF	TRBV12-3/TRBV12-4	many	TRBD2	TRBJ2-1
TGTGCCAGCAGCTTAGTCACTTGGGGAGGGGGGTCCCAGCAGTACTTC	CASSLVTWGGGSQQYF	TRBV7-2	-	-	TRBJ2-7
TGCAGCGTTGAAGGGGCGGGAGGGACATTGGATGAGCAGTTCTTC	CSVEGAGGTLDEQFF	TRBV29-1	-	TRBD2	TRBJ2-1
TGTGCCAGCTCACCACCGGTGGTTCTGCGCTACAATGAGCAGTTCTTC	CASSPPVVLRYNEQFF	TRBV18	-	-	TRBJ2-1
TGTGCCACCAGCTCCCGGGTTTACGAGCAGTACTTC	CATSSRVYEQYF	TRBV15	-	-	TRBJ2-7
TGTGCCAGTGCTAAAGGCCGTAATGAAAAACTGTTTTTT	CASAKGRNEKLFF	TRBV25-1	-	-	TRBJ1-4
TGTGCCAGCTCACCGAAAGGGTTCGAGTACGAGCAGTACTTC	CASSPKGFEYEQYF	TRBV18	few	-	TRBJ2-7
TGTGCCAGTAGTTTACGCAGGGGGAATGAAAAACTGTTTTTT	CASSLRRGNEKLFF	TRBV19	-	TRBD1	TRBJ1-4
TGTGCCAGCAGGCTCGGGACTTCGGCCCAGTACTTC	CASRLGTSAQYF	TRBV7-2	-	-	TRBJ2-5
TGTGCCTGGAGTCCCCCATTGCGGGGGGGATGGGAGACCCAGTACTTC	CAWSPPLRGGWETQYF	TRBV30	few	TRBD2	TRBJ2-5
TGCAGCTTTTGGGCCCTGAACACTGAAGCTTTCTTT	CSFWALNTEAFF	TRBV20-1	-	-	TRBJ1-1
TGTGCCAGCAGCTCTCAACTGTACGCCGGATCCGGGACAGGCCAAGAGACCCAGTACTTC	CASSSQLYAGSGTGQETQYF	TRBV11-2	-	TRBD1	TRBJ2-5
TGTGCCAGCAGTTTCGGACACCCCCCGGGGGATACGCAGTATTTT	CASSFGHPPGDTQYF	TRBV12-3/TRBV12-4	-	-	TRBJ2-3
TGTGCCAGCCCCTCGACTAGCGGGTCTCTAAGTGGGCAGTTCTTC	CASPSTSGSLSGQFF	TRBV2	few	TRBD2	TRBJ2-1
TGTGCCAGCAGCTCCTCCTTGGGCGTAGGGGAGCTGTTTTTT	CASSSSLGVGELFF	TRBV7-6	-	-	TRBJ2-2
TGCGCCAGCAGCCCCGGGACAGGGGATGACGAGCAGTACTTC	CASSPGTGDDEQYF	TRBV5-1	-	TRBD1	TRBJ2-7
TGTGCCAGCAGCCCCCCAGACCGGATTAATGAAAAACTGTTTTTT	CASSPPDRINEKLFF	TRBV5-5	many	-	TRBJ1-4
TGTGCCAGCGGCTTTCAAGCGGGAACCGGGGAGCTGTTTTTT	CASGFQAGTGELFF	TRBV27	-	TRBD2	TRBJ2-2
TGTGCCAGCACCAAGGGGGACAGCCTGAATCAGCCCCAGCATTTT	CASTKGDSLNQPQHF	TRBV12-3/TRBV12-4	-	TRBD1	TRBJ1-5
TGCAGTGCTAGCGCGGCGGGAGGAAGTACAGATACGCAGTATTTT	CSASAAGGSTDTQYF	TRBV20-1	few	TRBD2	TRBJ2-3
TGTGCCAGCAGCCCCCTACCGGGACAGGGGACCTACGAGCAGTACTTC	CASSPLPGQGTYEQYF	TRBV3-1	-	TRBD1	TRBJ2-7
TGTGCCAGTAGTATACGCCTAGCGGGAGTCTATGAGCAGTTCTTC	CASSIRLAGVYEQFF	TRBV19	few	TRBD2	TRBJ2-1
TGTGCCAGCATCTCTGGGGGAGGGCTAGCGGGGAACACCGGGGAGCTGTTTTTT	CASISGGGLAGNTGELFF	TRBV2	-	TRBD2	TRBJ2-2
TGTGCCACCAGCAGAGTTGTGGCTCAAGAGACCCAGTACTTC	CATSRVVAQETQYF	TRBV15	few	-	TRBJ2-5
TGTGCCAGCGGGGACGGGAGCACAGATACGCAGTATTTT	CASGDGSTDTQYF	TRBV7-9	many	-	TRBJ2-3
TGTGCCAGCTCACCCAGGGGCCTAGCGGAGGACTACGAGCAGTACTTC	CASSPRGLAEDYEQYF	TRBV18	-	-	TRBJ2-7
TGCAGTGCTTTTGGACTAGCGGAGATCTACGAGCAGTACTTC	CSAFGLAEIYEQYF	TRBV20-1	few	TRBD2	TRBJ2-7
TGCGCCAGCAGCCAAGGACAGGGAGAAAACGAGCAGTACTTC	CASSQGQGENEQYF	TRBV4-1	few	TRBD1	TRBJ2-7
TGTGCCAGCTCTTCCGCTGGGGGAGGGCCCAGCTCCTACAATGAGCAGTTCTTC	CASSSAGGGPSSYNEQFF	TRBV18	few	TRBD2	TRBJ2-1
TGTGCCAGCAGGGCGTGGAACACTGAAGCTTTCTTT	CASRAWNTEAFF	TRBV9	-	-	TRBJ1-1
TGTGCCAGCAGCTATACCGGGACTAGCGGGAAGAATGAGCAGTTCTTC	CASSYTGTSGKNEQFF	TRBV7-2	many	TRBD2	TRBJ2-1
TGTGCCAGCAGCTTAACACACGACAATCAGCCCCAGCATTTT	CASSLTHDNQPQHF	TRBV7-8	-	-	TRBJ1-5
TGTGCCAGCAGCCAAGACCAGGACGGGCAGTACTTC	CASSQDQDGQYF	TRBV3-1	few	-	TRBJ2-7
TGTGCCAGCAGCTTTAACAGGGTGGCCTACACCTTC	CASSFNRVAYTF	TRBV5-8	-	-	TRBJ1-2
TGTGCCAGCAGGCCAGACACAACCGGGGAGCTGTTTTTT	CASRPDTTGELFF	TRBV28	few	-	TRBJ2-2
TGCAGTGCTAGCCCCAGCGGCTACGAGCAGTACTTC	CSASPSGYEQYF	TRBV20-1	-	-	TRBJ2-7
TGTGCCAGCTCACCGCACGGGACAGGGCTTTCCGAAGCTTTCTTT	CASSPHGTGLSEAFF	TRBV18	many	TRBD1	TRBJ1-1
TGTGCCAGCAGGCTGGGCAGCTCTGGAAACACCATATATTTT	CASRLGSSGNTIYF	TRBV6-1	-	-	TRBJ1-3
TGCGCCAGCAGCCAAGAAGAAGCGGCTTCTTACAATGAGCAGTTCTTC	CASSQEEAASYNEQFF	TRBV4-1	few	-	TRBJ2-1
TGTGCCAGCAGCTTGCAGCGGACACTTTACAATGAGCAGTTCTTC	CASSLQRTLYNEQFF	TRBV5-8	few	-	TRBJ2-1